What follows are 23 T cell receptor beta chains derived from one specimen sequenced in a study of T cells in Graves' hyperthyroidism and ophthalmopathy. TCR beta CDR3 sequences were amplified from RNA transcripts. A first-round RT-PCR of the TCR CDR3 used the HTBI primer set. TCRdb used MiXCR to reprocess the multiplex PCR reads, holding one entry per CDR3 protein. This sample has 250,000 to 400,000 distinct CDR3 sequences, with 12% to 15% found just once. The sequenced sample consisted of blood. The receptors derive from a woman aged 40 to 55 with Graves' ophthalmopathy.

This clonotype was observed a handful of times. This chain connects TRBV7-2 to TRBJ2-3, with 7 bases that match TRBD1. V shed 9 bases and J 0 bases; nucleotides not matched to a gene: 6. The CDR3 consists of 14 residues. Germline V gene lookup returns CDR1 SGHTA and CDR2 FQGNSA. As DNA, the CDR3 is TGTGCCAGTAGACAGGGTCGGAGCACAGATACGCAGTATTTT. The encoded protein is CASRQGRSTDTQYF.

The chain recombines TRBV10-3 with TRBJ2-2; D unresolved. The ends were cut back, 3 bases at V and 5 bases at J, with 4 bases in the middle. Germline lookup yields CDR1 ENHRY and CDR2 SYGVKD. The CDR3 is 12 residues long. The CDR3 DNA reads TGTGCCATCAGTGAAGGGACCGGGGAGCTGTTTTTT. As protein: CAISEGTGELFF.

This clonotype was observed many times. The chain combines TRBV5-1 with TRBJ2-5; D is possibly TRBD2 (5 bases). Trimming pared 0 bases from V and 1 base from J, leaving 10 bases between. The CDR3 is made up of 15 amino acids. The germline gives CDR1 SGHRS, CDR2 YFSETQ. The CDR3 spells CASSLGLRSQETQYF. The CDR3 nucleotides read TGCGCCAGCAGCTTGGGACTACGAAGCCAAGAGACCCAGTACTTC.

This chain joins TRBV7-6 and TRBJ1-4; 10 bases are a match to TRBD1. Germline CDR1 SGHVS, CDR2 FNYEAQ. V was clipped by 0 bases and J by 4 bases; unmatched bases: 17. The length of the CDR3 is 21 residues. This CDR3 is CASSLAWGTGAAIGDNEKLFF. The CDR3 DNA reads as TGTGCCAGCAGCTTAGCCTGGGGGACAGGGGCCGCAATCGGAGATAATGAAAAACTGTTTTTT.

This clonotype was seen many times. V is TRBV10-3 and J is TRBJ2-7; 8 bases agree with TRBD1. This CDR3 is built from 15 residues. Losses at the gene ends were 3 bases for V and 3 bases for J; bases not matched to a gene: 7. Germline CDR1 and CDR2: ENHRY and SYGVKD. The CDR3 sequence is CAISEPGQALYEQYF. The DNA for the CDR3 is TGTGCCATCAGTGAACCGGGACAGGCCCTCTACGAGCAGTACTTC.

There are many counts of this clonotype. This chain links TRBV7-9 with TRBJ2-3, with 15 bases lining up with TRBD2. This CDR3 comprises 15 residues. Per the germline V gene, CDR1 is SEHNR and CDR2 is FQNEAQ (reference sequence). J lost 5 bases, V lost 4 bases, and 1 base had no gene match. The CDR3 loop is CASSWTSGRGDTQYF. CDR3 bases: TGTGCCAGCAGCTGGACTAGCGGGAGGGGAGATACGCAGTATTTT. Variable domain in full (rest from reference TRBV7-9 and TRBJ2-3): DTGVSQNPRHKITKRGQNVTFRCDPISEHNRLYWYRQTLGQGPEFLTYFQNEAQLEKSRLLSDRFSAERPKGSFSTLEIQRTEQGDSAMYLCASSWTSGRGDTQYFGPGTRLTVL.

This clonotype was recorded many times. The J gene is TRBJ2-5, the V gene TRBV18; no clear D gene. The CDR3 has 13 residues. Trimming stripped 3 bases from V and 1 base from J, with 6 bases between. CDR1 and CDR2 (germline): KGHSH, LQKENI. CDR3 coding DNA: TGTGCCAGCTCACCGGACCTCCAAGAGACCCAGTACTTC. This sequence encodes CASSPDLQETQYF. Combining the CDR3 with reference TRBV18 and TRBJ2-5 gives the whole variable domain NAGVMQNPRHLVRRRGQEARLRCSPMKGHSHVYWYRQLPEEGLKFMVYLQKENIIDESGMPKERFSAEFPKEGPSILRIQQVVRGDSAAYFCASSPDLQETQYFGPGTRLLVL.

The rearrangement joins TRBV20-1 to TRBJ1-1; TRBD1 is a possible D gene (6 bases). The CDR3 runs to 13 residues. Germline assignment: CDR1 DFQATT and CDR2 SNEGSKA (reference sequence). V was cut by 5 bases and J by 7 bases, with 17 bases left in between. The CDR3 protein is CSASNRAMNEAFF. The CDR3, as DNA: TGCAGTGCTTCCAACAGGGCTATGAATGAAGCTTTCTTT.

The rearrangement joins TRBV19 to TRBJ2-1; TRBD2 aligns across 13 bases. V lost 4 bases and J lost 1; bases outside the gene matches: 4. CDR1 and CDR2 from the germline V gene are LNHDA and SQIVND (reference sequence). CDR3 length: 17 amino acids. The chain's CDR3 is CASSTRLAGGSYNEQFF. The CDR3 coding sequence is TGTGCCAGTAGTACAAGACTAGCGGGAGGTTCCTACAATGAGCAGTTCTTC.

This clonotype was recorded at least ten times. The CDR3 is CASSEGTGTNYGYTF. The CDR3 DNA reads as TGTGCCAGCAGTGAAGGGACAGGGACTAACTATGGCTACACCTTC. This rearrangement joins TRBV9 to TRBJ1-2, with TRBD1 matching 9 bases. Trimming cost V 5 bases and J 0 bases; bases outside gene matches: 5. The CDR3 has 15 residues. Germline V CDR1 and CDR2: SGDLS, YYNGEE. The complete variable domain, with remaining parts taken from reference TRBV9 and TRBJ1-2, reads DSGVTQTPKHLITATGQRVTLRCSPRSGDLSVYWYQQSLDQGLQFLIQYYNGEERAKGNILERFSAQQFPDLHSELNLSSLELGDSALYFCASSEGTGTNYGYTFGSGTRLTVV.

The table lists this clonotype with many counts. The rearrangement links TRBV12-3 or TRBV12-4 to TRBJ2-7; a possible D gene is TRBD1 (5 bases). Trimming pared 2 bases from V and 6 bases from J, leaving 14 bases between. This CDR3 region has 14 residues. Here the CDR3 DNA reads TGTGCCAGCAGTTTACCTACTCAGGGCCCCGAGCAGTACTTC. It translates to CASSLPTQGPEQYF.

Ten or more counts support this clonotype. The CDR3 DNA follows: TGTGCCAGCAGTTTATATGGGGACGAGCAGTACTTC. Encoded protein: CASSLYGDEQYF. The V and J genes are TRBV27 and TRBJ2-7; D not resolved. V shed 1 base and J shed 5 bases, with 6 bases lying between them. CDR1 and CDR2 (germline): MNHEY, SMNVEV (reference sequence). This CDR3 has 12 amino acids.

This chain uses TRBV7-9 with TRBJ2-2; the D is unclear. This CDR3 region has 13 residues. With 4 bases removed from V and 7 bases from J, the gap between germline ends came to 10 bases. Looked up from germline, CDR1 is SEHNR and CDR2 is FQNEAQ (reference sequence). Here the CDR3 reads CASSSNPGGELFF. DNA of the CDR3: TGTGCCAGCAGCTCAAATCCGGGCGGGGAGCTGTTTTTT.

This clonotype was seen many times. This chain connects TRBV12-3 or TRBV12-4 to TRBJ1-1; 7 bases map to TRBD1. Trimming took 5 bases from V and 4 from J; bases not matched to a gene: 7. The CDR3 loop spans 14 amino acids. Here the CDR3 DNA reads TGTGCCAGCAGTGAACAGGGGAGGTTCACTGAAGCTTTCTTT. As protein: CASSEQGRFTEAFF.

This clonotype has a count of ten or more. The rearrangement links TRBV12-3 or TRBV12-4 to TRBJ2-1; TRBD2 is a possible D gene (6 bases). The CDR3 has 13 amino acids. Deletions cut 6 bases from V and 0 bases from J, with 6 bases between. The CDR3 sequence is CASSGSSYNEQFF. The CDR3 coding sequence is TGTGCCAGCAGCGGGAGCTCCTACAATGAGCAGTTCTTC.

The chain employs TRBV19 and TRBJ2-3, with D tentatively TRBD2 (7 bases). The CDR3 contains 13 residues. Trimming took off 4 bases at V and 7 bases at J, with 12 bases between the two ends. The V gene's germline CDR1 is LNHDA and CDR2 SQIVND (reference sequence). CDR3 sequence (DNA): TGTGCCAGTAGTAGGGGGGGCACGAATACGCAGTATTTT. Translated, it gives CASSRGGTNTQYF.

To note about this clonotype: This clone may be a read error of a much larger clone one base away. The J gene is TRBJ2-2, the V gene TRBV2; perhaps TRBD2 as D (5 bases). From germline, CDR1 is SNHLY and CDR2 FYNNEI. The CDR3 has 10 residues. The CDR3: CASKAGELLF. For the CDR3, the DNA is TGTGCCAGCAAGGCCGGGGAGCTGCTTTTT.

This clonotype has a count of ten or more. V usage is TRBV20-1 and J usage is TRBJ2-7, with 10 bases lining up with TRBD1. The CDR3 spans 12 residues. Looked up from germline, CDR1 is DFQATT and CDR2 is SNEGSKA (reference sequence). With V trimmed by 5 bases and J by 7 bases, 5 bases remained unmatched. The CDR3 DNA follows: TGCAGTGCTGGGGACAGGGGTGGTGAGCAGTACTTC. This sequence encodes CSAGDRGGEQYF.

The chain joins TRBV5-4 to TRBJ2-7, with 10 nucleotides matching TRBD2. Germline V gene lookup returns CDR1 SGHNT and CDR2 YYREEE (reference sequence). V shed 4 bases, J shed 6 bases, and the junction held 10 bases outside the gene matches. This CDR3 is built from 15 residues. CDR3: CASSPSSGSRGEQYF. DNA of the CDR3: TGTGCCAGCAGCCCTTCTAGCGGGAGTCGGGGCGAGCAGTACTTC.

The chain employs TRBV9 and TRBJ2-7; 9 bases map to TRBD1. V trimming: 3 bases; J trimming: 4 bases; junction bases outside the gene matches: 5. Germline V CDR1 and CDR2: SGDLS, YYNGEE. CDR3 size: 14 residues. CDR3 bases: TGTGCCAGCAGCGCGGGGACAGGGTTGTACGAGCAGTACTTC. Encoded protein: CASSAGTGLYEQYF.

A word on this clonotype: Since a much larger clone is just one base distant, this may be a read error. The gene calls are TRBV20-1 and TRBJ1-6; TRBD1 is a possible D gene (5 bases). V lost 6 bases and J lost 8, with 17 bases in between. CDR3 length equals 14 residues. Per the germline V gene, CDR1 is DFQATT and CDR2 is SNEGSKA (reference sequence). CDR3 loop: CSAPMEGSDSPLHF. The CDR3 coding sequence is TGCAGTGCCCCAATGGAGGGGAGTGATTCACCCCTCCACTTT.

In its sample, this clonotype was seen many times. V is TRBV11-2 and J is TRBJ2-1, with a possible D match to TRBD2 (5 bases). CDR3 length equals 15 residues. V lost 1 base and J lost 3, with 10 bases in between. Germline V CDR1 and CDR2: SGHAT, FQNNGV. CDR3 nucleotide sequence: TGTGCCAGCAGCTTAGGGTCTAGCAGCTACAATGAGCAGTTCTTC. This gives the protein CASSLGSSSYNEQFF.

The chain couples TRBV10-3 to TRBJ1-2; D uncertain. V gave up 4 bases and J gave up 7 bases, with 13 bases separating them. The germline gives CDR1 ENHRY, CDR2 SYGVKD. CDR3 length equals 13 residues. CDR3 sequence: CAISGSSGFGYTF. The CDR3 region has the DNA TGTGCCATCAGTGGTAGTAGTGGCTTTGGCTACACCTTC.